The present T cell receptor beta chain was sequenced within a study of cytomegalovirus exposure and HLA in healthy donors. Study results and limitations: Later, an analysis showed that TCR beta chains associated with HLA were more clonally expanded than others that were equally common. In a later analysis, a missense DCLRE1C variant was linked to TCR beta V- and J-gene trimming.

As for this clone: Its target is not known.

With 60 Vbeta and 13 Jbeta primers, the PCR was carried out. Sequencing was performed with immunoSEQ multiplex PCR; in TCRdb, only in-frame clones are kept and a portion is missing. This listing includes about 70,000 clones. Sequenced: PBMCs. The TCR originated in a woman in her twenties or thirties in good health and CMV-seronegative.

DNA of the CDR3: TGTGCCAGCAGCCTAGGACAGGACTCTGGAAACACCATATATTTT. It specifies CASSLGQDSGNTIYF. The chain joins TRBV5-6 to TRBJ1-3; 7 nucleotides match TRBD1. The CDR3 sequence is 15 residues long. Germline-derived CDR1 and CDR2 are SGHDT and YYEEEE. V lost 4 bases, J lost 0 bases, and 4 bases stayed unmatched.